This T cell receptor beta chain is from a study of CD8+ T cells in alopecia areata. V was shortened by 7 bases and J by 1 base, with 14 bases between the two germline ends. The CDR3 is made up of 14 amino acids. Germline lookup yields CDR1 SGHRS and CDR2 YFSETQ. RNA was extracted and reverse transcribed into cDNA as the sequencing template. Profiled with immunoSEQ multiplex PCR; TCRdb holds only in-frame clones, not every one. Of 150,000 to 200,000 clones listed, about three fifths are singletons. Regarding treatment: oral pan-JAK inhibitor, 5-10 mg twice daily. This clonotype was sampled from a human donor with alopecia areata. The V gene is TRBV5-1, the J gene TRBJ2-5, with D possibly called TRBD1 or TRBD2 (6 bases each). The sequencing used CD4+ T cells sorted from blood, collected at week 24, from a patient treated with tofacitinib. CDR3 nucleotides: TGCGCCAGCGGGAAGGGGGGACCCCAAGAGACCCAGTACTTC. Its translation is CASGKGGPQETQYF.